The rows below give T cell receptor beta chains drawn from one sample of a study of control samples from healthy donors and cancer patients. Clones were read by immunoSEQ multiplex PCR, and TCRdb kept only the in-frame ones, dropping some. Among roughly 120,000 clones listed, about 95% were seen once. Material: blood. The receptors stem from a man under 40 in good health. Both conserved end residues are part of each CDR3. Fields, in order: clone size, D gene, V gene, J gene, CDR3 DNA, CDR3 protein. D genes are given only for firm matches. Only some rows state a clone size, as once, few, many or a class for expanded clones.

size: .
D: .
V: TRBV18
J: TRBJ2-7
DNA: TGTGCCAGCTCACCACCGACACCCACACCCTACGAGCAGTACTTC
CDR3: CASSPPTPTPYEQYF

size: .
D: .
V: TRBV7-2
J: TRBJ1-1
DNA: TGTGCCAGCGTAAAGAGCAGGGTAGATACTGAAGCTTTCTTT
CDR3: CASVKSRVDTEAFF

size: .
D: TRBD2
V: TRBV9
J: TRBJ2-1
DNA: TGTGCCAGCAGCGTCACTAGCGGGGGGTTCAATGAGCAGTTCTTC
CDR3: CASSVTSGGFNEQFF

size: .
D: .
V: TRBV7-2
J: TRBJ1-2
DNA: TGTGCCAGCAGCTCTTCGGTTGAGAACTATGGCTACACCTTC
CDR3: CASSSSVENYGYTF

size: .
D: TRBD2
V: TRBV5-5
J: TRBJ2-3
DNA: TGTGCCAGCAGCACATGGAAGGCGGGGGGCGCGGGGACAGATACGCAGTATTTT
CDR3: CASSTWKAGGAGTDTQYF

size: .
D: .
V: TRBV15
J: TRBJ1-1
DNA: TGTGCCACCAGCGAGAGAAGGCAAGGACCTAAAGCTTTCTTT
CDR3: CATSERRQGPKAFF

size: .
D: TRBD1
V: TRBV4-1
J: TRBJ1-3
DNA: TGCGCCAGTTCCGACCCGGGACAGGGGATCACCATATATTTT
CDR3: CASSDPGQGITIYF

size: .
D: .
V: TRBV24-1
J: TRBJ2-3
DNA: TGTGCCACCAGTGATTTAGTGGGGAACACAGATACGCAGTATTTT
CDR3: CATSDLVGNTDTQYF

size: .
D: .
V: TRBV7-9
J: TRBJ2-3
DNA: TGTGCCAGCGCCACGATAGGGGGGCCCTTCCCTAGTAGCACAGATACGCAGTATTTT
CDR3: CASATIGGPFPSSTDTQYF

size: once
D: TRBD1
V: TRBV7-9
J: TRBJ2-4
DNA: TGTGCCAGCAGCTTAGGGACAGGGGATCAGTACTTC
CDR3: CASSLGTGDQYF

size: .
D: .
V: TRBV13
J: TRBJ2-1
DNA: TGTGCCAGCAGCTTAGTTGGGGGCCTAGCATACTCCTACAATGAGCAGTTCTTC
CDR3: CASSLVGGLAYSYNEQFF

size: .
D: TRBD2
V: TRBV10-3
J: TRBJ2-7
DNA: TGTGCCATCAGTGGGAGCCTAGCGGGCTACGAGCAGTACTTC
CDR3: CAISGSLAGYEQYF

size: .
D: .
V: TRBV10-2
J: TRBJ2-7
DNA: TGCGCCAGCAGTGAGGGGTCCTACGAGCAGTACTTC
CDR3: CASSEGSYEQYF

size: .
D: .
V: TRBV10-2
J: TRBJ2-7
DNA: TGCGCCAGCAGTGACAGGGTCCTAGGCTACGAGCAGTACTTC
CDR3: CASSDRVLGYEQYF